The clone carrying this T cell receptor (beta chain) was observed a handful of times. Its target is unknown. This sample is drawn from a study of beta chain features in type 1 diabetes. Every isolated RNA sample was fully reverse transcribed, so sequencing captured expressed TCRB transcripts. Only in-frame clones appear in the TCRdb table, and some are missing; sequencing was by immunoSEQ multiplex PCR. The sample contains hundreds of thousands of clones, over 10% of which appear only once. V gave up 3 bases and J gave up 0 bases, with 5 bases separating them. This CDR3 has 13 amino acids. From germline, CDR1 is SGHTA and CDR2 FQGTGA. Broader study findings: Healthy donors had naive, central memory and Treg TCRB repertoires that appeared less similar than those seen among patients. Shortening that was moderate but significant affected the TCRB CDR3s of Type 1 diabetes patients in all four CD4+ subsets. Cells with high TCR expression could be over-represented by cDNA sequencing.

The sequence was collected from a man younger than 35 with type 1 diabetes. The chain has TRBV7-3 and TRBJ1-1, with no clear D. Sample: naive CD4+ T cells from blood. The DNA of the CDR3 is TGTGCCAGCAGCTTTGACATGAACACTGAAGCTTTCTTT. Translating it yields CASSFDMNTEAFF. The variable domain in full, completed from reference TRBV7-3 and TRBJ1-1, reads GAGVSQTPSNKVTEKGKYVELRCDPISGHTALYWYRQSLGQGPEFLIYFQGTGAADDSGLPNDRFFAVRPEGSVSTLKIQRTERGDSAVYLCASSFDMNTEAFFGQGTRLTVV.